These 18 T cell receptor beta chains originate from one sample sequenced in a study of cytomegalovirus exposure and HLA in healthy donors. Primers included in the PCR were 60 Vbeta and 13 Jbeta primers. The assay was immunoSEQ multiplex PCR, and TCRdb's table has in-frame clones only and misses some. The sample consists of around 150,000 clones, 80% to 85% of them appearing once. Sequencing was carried out using PBMCs. Every receptor here comes from a male donor in good health and CMV-seropositive.

The table lists this clone with a count of one. J is TRBJ2-5 and V is TRBV10-3; 9 bases fit TRBD1. The CDR3 runs to 16 residues. Germline trimming cut 3 bases from V and 1 base from J; bases unmatched to any gene: 6. Germline-derived CDR1 and CDR2 are ENHRY and SYGVKD. The CDR3 region is CAISDRRDRVQETQYF. For the CDR3, the DNA is TGTGCCATCAGTGATCGCCGGGACAGGGTCCAAGAGACCCAGTACTTC.

The rearrangement joins TRBV28 to TRBJ2-7; 10 nucleotides match TRBD2. Germline values: CDR1 MDHEN, CDR2 SYDVKM. Germline trimming cut 5 bases from V and 3 bases from J; bases unmatched to any gene: 4. CDR3 size: 14 residues. The CDR3 sequence is CASSPSGSFYEQYF. CDR3 DNA sequence: TGTGCCAGCAGTCCTAGCGGGAGTTTCTACGAGCAGTACTTC.

The V gene is TRBV28, the J gene TRBJ2-3; maybe TRBD2 (7 bases). The V end was cut by 3 bases, the J end by 0 bases, with 10 bases between. The CDR3 consists of 15 residues. Germline V lookup: CDR1 MDHEN, CDR2 SYDVKM. As DNA, the CDR3 is TGTGCCAGCAGTTTTGGGGGGGCCAGCACAGATACGCAGTATTTT. It codes for CASSFGGASTDTQYF.

The DNA for the CDR3 is TGTGCCAGCCGCCGGGGGGGACTCTACGAGCAGTACTTC. Translated, it gives CASRRGGLYEQYF. The chain recombines TRBV28 with TRBJ2-7; 8 bases map to TRBD2. V trimming: 8 bases; J trimming: 3 bases; junction bases outside the gene matches: 6. Germline CDR1 and CDR2: MDHEN and SYDVKM. The CDR3 consists of 13 residues.

This clone has just one count. The chain uses TRBV5-1 and TRBJ2-7, with a possible D match to TRBD1 (5 bases). The CDR3 extends over 17 amino acids. Germline CDR1 is SGHRS and CDR2 is YFSETQ. Trimming shortened V by 0 bases and J by 2 bases, and 18 bases separated the two germline ends. Here the CDR3 DNA reads TGCGCCAGCAGCTTGGCCGGTCTAGTGGGGCGAACCTACGAGCAGTACTTC. Translated: CASSLAGLVGRTYEQYF.

The CDR3 DNA is TGTGCCAGCAGCTATCCCGAGGCCAACGAGCAGTACTTC. Its protein is CASSYPEANEQYF. This sequence joins TRBV28 and TRBJ2-7; D call uncertain. The CDR3 spans 13 residues. V was trimmed by 6 bases and J by 5 bases, leaving 14 bases between them. CDR1 and CDR2 from the germline V gene are MDHEN and SYDVKM.

The chain has TRBV7-8 and TRBJ1-6; TRBD1 agrees at 11 bases. CDR3 length: 14 residues. Germline V gene data show CDR1 as SGHVS and CDR2 as FQNEAQ. The ends lost 6 bases at V and 9 bases at J; junction bases unmatched: 4. CDR3 coding DNA: TGTGCCAGCAGATCCGGACAGGGGGCTTCACCCCTCCACTTT. Amino acid sequence: CASRSGQGASPLHF.

The rearrangement uses TRBV5-4 and TRBJ1-1; D is unresolved. Germline V gene lookup returns CDR1 SGHNT and CDR2 YYREEE (reference sequence). Trimming left V 0 bases short and J 5 bases short, with 14 bases between. CDR3 length: 15 residues. The CDR3 DNA is TGTGCCAGCAGCTTGGAGGTCGGCGGTGGGACTGAAGCTTTCTTT. Translation: CASSLEVGGGTEAFF.

As DNA, the CDR3 is TGCGCCAGCAGCCTGCCGCGGGCAGCGAACACTGAAGCTTTCTTT. It codes for CASSLPRAANTEAFF. The chain combines TRBV5-1 with TRBJ1-1, with D hard to call. V shed 4 bases and J shed 1 base, with 14 bases lying between them. This CDR3 is built from 15 residues. Germline assignment: CDR1 SGHRS and CDR2 YFSETQ.

The chain recombines TRBV9 with TRBJ1-1; TRBD1 agrees at 9 bases. The germline CDR1 and CDR2 sequences are SGDLS and YYNGEE. The CDR3 runs 17 residues. V lost 5 bases and J lost 3; bases outside the gene matches: 14. The CDR3 protein is CASSRLGQGRLDTEAFF. The CDR3 DNA follows: TGTGCCAGCAGTCGCCTGGGACAGGGTAGGTTGGACACTGAAGCTTTCTTT.

The chain has TRBV7-9 and TRBJ1-5; the D gene is possibly TRBD1 (5 bases). CDR3 length equals 13 residues. The germline V gene has CDR1 SEHNR and CDR2 FQNEAQ (reference sequence). V was shortened by 1 base and J by 10 bases, with 11 bases between the two germline ends. This CDR3 reads CASSLDQGDPQHF. DNA of the CDR3: TGTGCCAGCAGCTTAGATCAGGGTGACCCCCAGCATTTT.

V usage is TRBV10-2 and J usage is TRBJ2-6; 9 positions agree with TRBD1. Germline trimming cut 7 bases from V and 0 bases from J; bases unmatched to any gene: 7. Germline CDR1 reads WSHSY; CDR2 reads SAAADI. This CDR3 region has 17 residues. CDR3 in DNA: TGCGCCAGCATAGGGGGACAGGGATTCTCTGGGGCCAACGTCCTGACTTTC. Translated: CASIGGQGFSGANVLTF.

The CDR3 DNA reads TGTGCCTGGCGGGGGGGCGGTTTAGATACGCAGTATTTT. Translation gives CAWRGGGLDTQYF. The chain is built from TRBV30 and TRBJ2-3; 8 bases are shared with TRBD2. The CDR3 is made up of 13 amino acids. Germline V gene lookup returns CDR1 GTSNPN and CDR2 SVGIG (reference sequence). V lost 5 bases to trimming and J lost 5 bases; unmatched junction nucleotides: 6.

The genes are TRBV4-1 and TRBJ1-1; no clear D gene. The CDR3 contains 17 residues. CDR1 is MGHRA and CDR2 is YSYEKL in the germline V gene. V was cut by 1 base and J by 1 base, with 16 bases left in between. CDR3 nucleotide sequence: TGCGCCAGCAGCCAAGTGTACCAGAATCCCTCGAACACTGAAGCTTTCTTT. It encodes CASSQVYQNPSNTEAFF.

The J gene is TRBJ2-1, the V gene TRBV5-1; D perhaps matches TRBD2 (5 bases). The CDR3 has 14 amino acids. With 7 bases removed from V and 8 bases from J, the gap between germline ends came to 19 bases. Germline CDR1 is SGHRS and CDR2 is YFSETQ. The CDR3 bases are TGCGCCAGCGGATCGACTACTCCCTTGGATGAGCAGTTCTTC. Its protein is CASGSTTPLDEQFF.

The CDR3 here is CASSGDRGYEQYF. The CDR3 region has the DNA TGTGCCAGTAGTGGAGACAGAGGTTACGAGCAGTACTTC. The J gene is TRBJ2-7, the V gene TRBV19; D is perhaps TRBD1 (5 bases). The CDR3 length is 13 residues. Trimming stripped 5 bases from V and 4 bases from J, with 12 bases between. Germline CDR1 LNHDA, CDR2 SQIVND (reference sequence).

This clone was observed a few times. The CDR3 protein is CASSLYSRNTEAFF. DNA for the CDR3: TGTGCCAGCAGCTTGTACAGTAGGAACACTGAAGCTTTCTTT. This sequence joins TRBV5-4 and TRBJ1-1; D is undetermined. The CDR3 contains 14 residues. Looked up from germline, CDR1 is SGHNT and CDR2 is YYREEE (reference sequence). V lost 1 base and J lost 1, with 8 bases in between.

The chain carries TRBV10-1 and TRBJ1-2; possibly TRBD1 for D (5 bases). The V end was cut by 11 bases, the J end by 13 bases, with 11 bases between. Germline loops: CDR1 WNHNN, CDR2 SYGVQD (reference sequence). This CDR3 has 8 amino acids. CDR3 nucleotides: TGCGCCGGGGGGGGAGGCACCTTC. This codes for CAGGGGTF.